One and the same sample provided the 12 T cell receptor beta chains below, sequenced in a study of cytomegalovirus exposure and HLA in healthy donors. Assay: immunoSEQ multiplex PCR; the TCRdb copy retains only in-frame clones and omits some. The sample lists some 130,000 clones; roughly four fifths were seen once. The sample taken for sequencing was PBMCs. The receptors shown here come from a woman in her 30s in good health and CMV-seronegative.

The chain is built from TRBV6-4 and TRBJ1-2; 9 bases are shared with TRBD1. V lost 8 bases, J lost 1 base, and 5 bases stayed unmatched. The CDR3 spans 14 residues. Germline-derived CDR1 and CDR2 are MRHNA and SNTAGT. The CDR3 here is CASAPGQGNYGYTF. The DNA of the CDR3 is TGTGCCAGCGCTCCGGGACAGGGTAACTATGGCTACACCTTC.

The chain combines TRBV25-1 with TRBJ1-1; D remains unclear. Trimming stripped 5 bases from V and 0 bases from J, with 13 bases between. The CDR3 runs 15 residues. The germline CDR1 and CDR2 sequences are MGHDK and SYGVNS. The CDR3 nucleotides read TGTGCCAGCAGTAGTAAGTATACGGTGAACACTGAAGCTTTCTTT. Translating gives CASSSKYTVNTEAFF. Using reference TRBV25-1 and TRBJ1-1 for the parts outside the CDR3, the full variable domain is EADIYQTPRYLVIGTGKKITLECSQTMGHDKMYWYQQDPGMELHLIHYSYGVNSTEKGDLSSESTVSRIRTEHFPLTLESARPSHTSQYLCASSSKYTVNTEAFFGQGTRLTVV.

The chain links TRBV9 to TRBJ2-5, with 7 bases lining up with TRBD1. Germline V CDR1 and CDR2: SGDLS, YYNGEE. This CDR3 region has 15 residues. Unmatched junction bases numbered 4, after V lost 0 bases and J lost 2 bases. Here the CDR3 DNA reads TGTGCCAGCAGCGTAGAGGGGACAGTTCAAGAGACCCAGTACTTC. Translating gives CASSVEGTVQETQYF. The whole variable domain, remainder taken from reference TRBV9 and TRBJ2-5, is DSGVTQTPKHLITATGQRVTLRCSPRSGDLSVYWYQQSLDQGLQFLIQYYNGEERAKGNILERFSAQQFPDLHSELNLSSLELGDSALYFCASSVEGTVQETQYFGPGTRLLVL.

The DNA of the CDR3 is TGTGCCAGCAGCTTAAGCGGACTAGAACAAGAGACCCAGTACTTC. Protein sequence: CASSLSGLEQETQYF. The genes are TRBV11-2 and TRBJ2-5; 7 bases line up with TRBD2. Germline V lookup: CDR1 SGHAT, CDR2 FQNNGV. With V trimmed by 2 bases and J by 2 bases, 5 bases remained unmatched. The CDR3 is 15 amino acids. Drawing the rest from reference TRBV11-2 and TRBJ2-5, the complete variable domain is EAGVAQSPRYKIIEKRQSVAFWCNPISGHATLYWYQQILGQGPKLLIQFQNNGVVDDSQLPKDRFSAERLKGVDSTLKIQPAKLEDSAVYLCASSLSGLEQETQYFGPGTRLLVL.

The chain couples TRBV10-1 to TRBJ2-7; 7 bases map to TRBD1. With V trimmed by 6 bases and J by 4 bases, 9 bases remained unmatched. The length of the CDR3 is 14 residues. Germline V gene sequence: CDR1 WNHNN, CDR2 SYGVQD (reference sequence). In DNA form, the CDR3 reads TGCGCCAGCAGGTTACAGGGGCCCGGGTACGAGCAGTACTTC. Residues: CASRLQGPGYEQYF.

The V and J genes are TRBV9 and TRBJ2-1, with D possibly being TRBD2 (6 bases). Per germline, CDR1 SGDLS and CDR2 YYNGEE. The CDR3 length is 15 residues. Trimming took off 3 bases at V and 5 bases at J, with 15 bases between the two ends. The DNA for the CDR3 is TGTGCCAGCAGCGCCCGACCTAGCGAAAACAATGAGCAGTTCTTC. Translated, it gives CASSARPSENNEQFF.

The chain uses TRBV27 and TRBJ1-1; D is unclear. From germline, CDR1 is MNHEY and CDR2 SMNVEV (reference sequence). V dropped 4 bases and J dropped 1 base, with 4 bases sitting between them. The CDR3 length is 12 residues. The CDR3 DNA reads as TGTGCCAGCAGTTCCGGGAACACTGAAGCTTTCTTT. It encodes CASSSGNTEAFF.

The rearrangement uses TRBV7-9 and TRBJ2-5; 9 bases are shared with TRBD2. CDR1 and CDR2 from the germline V gene are SEHNR and FQNEAQ (reference sequence). The CDR3 has 15 residues. The J segment lost 4 bases and the V segment lost 2 bases, leaving 5 bases of the junction unmatched. CDR3 DNA: TGTGCCAGCAGCTTATTAGCGGGGGCAGGAGAGACCCAGTACTTC. This codes for CASSLLAGAGETQYF.

The genes are TRBV2 and TRBJ1-5; possibly TRBD1 for D (5 bases). The germline V gene has CDR1 SNHLY and CDR2 FYNNEI. Trimming left V 4 bases short and J 7 bases short, with 8 bases between. The CDR3 totals 12 residues. CDR3 DNA sequence: TGTGCCAGCAGTGCGGGGGAGCAGCCCCAGCATTTT. This codes for CASSAGEQPQHF.

This chain joins TRBV28 and TRBJ1-5; TRBD1 is a possible D gene (6 bases). Germline CDR1 and CDR2: MDHEN and SYDVKM. This CDR3 has 15 residues. The V end lost 5 bases, the J end lost 5 bases, and 16 bases lay between the germline ends. For the CDR3, the DNA is TGTGCCAGCAGTACCGCGGGAGGGGGGGATCAGCCCCAGCATTTT. It specifies CASSTAGGGDQPQHF.

This chain joins TRBV28 and TRBJ2-7; maybe TRBD2 (5 bases). The length of the CDR3 is 12 residues. V was shortened by 6 bases and J by 6 bases, with 12 bases between the two germline ends. Germline loops: CDR1 MDHEN, CDR2 SYDVKM. The CDR3 region has the DNA TGTGCCAGCAGCTCCGGGGTGCGCGAGCAGTACTTC. Protein product: CASSSGVREQYF.

V gene TRBV2 combines with J gene TRBJ2-1; 10 nucleotides align to TRBD2. In germline, CDR1 is SNHLY, CDR2 FYNNEI. CDR3 length: 15 amino acids. V lost 0 bases and J lost 12; bases outside the gene matches: 8. This chain's CDR3 is CASSEAFGLAGVQFF. The DNA for the CDR3 is TGTGCCAGCAGTGAAGCTTTCGGGCTAGCGGGGGTGCAGTTCTTC.